This T cell receptor (beta chain) was recovered during a study of shared clonotypes between healthy human individuals. Turning to this clone: The antigen is undetermined.

Naive CD8 cells were CD45RO-negative, positively selected for CCR7, excluding terminally differentiated effector memory CD45RA+ cells. This CDR3 region has 11 residues. Germline V gene lookup returns CDR1 WSHSY and CDR2 SAAADI. Trimming took 4 bases from V and 6 from J, leaving 7 bases between them. Measured with immunoSEQ multiplex PCR; TCRdb has only the in-frame clones, and not every one. The table records more than 2 million clones, 85% to 95% of them present only once. Points from the study as a whole: Sorted-subset sequencing was shown by rarefaction to be incomplete despite large depth.

The sample was naive CD8+ T cells sorted from blood. This clonotype originated in a man aged 18 to 29 in good health. J is TRBJ2-7 and V is TRBV10-2; D is unclear. The CDR3 region is CASSAGFEQYF. The CDR3 DNA reads TGCGCCAGCAGTGCAGGATTCGAGCAGTACTTC.